The 10 T cell receptor beta chains in this list originate from one sample, sequenced in a study of identical twins (dated by TCRdb to about 2016). Libraries were prepared through 5' RACE. Data came from an Illumina HiSeq 2000. In-frame beta chains were kept once TCRdb had trimmed the public reads at Q25 with fastp and called clones with MiXCR. Rows are unified per CDR3 protein, each entry keeping the most common DNA and genes. Recorded for this sample are fewer than 800,000 distinct CDR3 sequences; around 7.4% of them occurred a single time. The ten largest clonotypes hold 1.6% of the sample. The sample was also linked to a second study, of yellow fever vaccine responses in identical twins.

The specimen sequenced was PBMCs. The receptor source for this set is a woman between 18 and 29 years old in good health.

This clonotype was found many times. DNA of the CDR3: TGTGCCAGCAATAATCCGCGACAGGGTGACAATGAGCAGTTCTTC. This translates into CASNNPRQGDNEQFF. The rearrangement uses TRBV6-1 and TRBJ2-1; TRBD1 agrees at 7 bases. The V and J ends lost 7 bases and 5 bases, in that order; junction bases with no gene match: 11. This CDR3 is built from 15 residues. Germline CDR1 is MNHNS and CDR2 is SASEGT.

This rearrangement joins TRBV21-1 to TRBJ2-7; the DNA was not compared with TRBD1, the D call given in the table. TRBV21-1 is designated a pseudogene. CDR3 size: 16 residues. The CDR3 region is CASTSRRGQRDYEQYF. In DNA form, the CDR3 reads TGTGCCAGCACCTCCCGAAGAGGACAGAGGGACTACGAGCAGTACTTC.

The table lists this clonotype with many counts. This chain uses TRBV6-1 with TRBJ2-6; D remains unclear. The CDR3 has 14 residues. Deletions cut 5 bases from V and 3 bases from J, with 8 bases between. From germline, CDR1 is MNHNS and CDR2 SASEGT. CDR3 sequence reads: CASSQQVGANVLTF. The CDR3 coding sequence is TGTGCCAGCAGTCAGCAGGTTGGGGCCAACGTCCTGACTTTC.

The J gene is TRBJ2-3, the V gene TRBV20-1, with 9 bases matching TRBD2. The CDR3 sequence is 17 residues long. V shed 0 bases, J shed 0 bases, and the junction held 7 bases outside the gene matches. Germline loops: CDR1 DFQATT, CDR2 SNEGSKA (reference sequence). Here the CDR3 DNA reads TGCAGTGCTAGAGATCTGGCGACTAGCGGTAGCACAGATACGCAGTATTTT. It translates to CSARDLATSGSTDTQYF.

The chain couples TRBV29-1 to TRBJ2-1; TRBD2 is a possible D gene (5 bases). CDR1 is SQVTM and CDR2 is ANQGSEA in the germline V gene. The V gene lost 5 bases and the J gene lost 4 bases, with 18 bases spanning the gap. This CDR3 region has 15 residues. The CDR3 sequence is CSVKRGLAIYNEQFF. The CDR3 nucleotides read TGCAGCGTTAAGAGAGGACTGGCGATTTACAATGAGCAGTTCTTC.

In its sample, this clonotype was seen a few times. The V call is TRBV29-1, the J call TRBJ2-7; 10 bases agree with TRBD1. V shed 7 bases, J shed 1 base, and the junction held 7 bases outside the gene matches. The CDR3 length is 14 residues. Germline CDR1 is SQVTM and CDR2 is ANQGSEA. For the CDR3, the DNA is TGCAGCGCCTCGGGACAGGGGACTTCCTACGAGCAGTACTTC. Translating it yields CSASGQGTSYEQYF.

This clonotype was counted only a few times. The chain is built from TRBV6-5 and TRBJ1-3, with a possible D match to TRBD1 (5 bases). Germline lookup yields CDR1 MNHEY and CDR2 SVGAGI. Trimming left V 0 bases short and J 0 bases short, with 6 bases between. The CDR3 is 15 residues long. CDR3 DNA sequence: TGTGCCAGCAGTTACTCCGGGACCTCTGGAAACACCATATATTTT. Protein product: CASSYSGTSGNTIYF.

The V call is TRBV20-1, the J call TRBJ1-1, with a possible D match to TRBD1 (5 bases). The length of the CDR3 is 13 residues. CDR1 DFQATT and CDR2 SNEGSKA come from the germline V gene (reference sequence). CDR3 in amino acids: CSGTAAWVTEAFF. CDR3 in DNA: TGCAGCGGGACGGCCGCCTGGGTCACTGAAGCTTTCTTT.

This clonotype has ten or more counts. The V gene is TRBV7-2, the J gene TRBJ2-7, with D perhaps matching TRBD2 (6 bases). CDR3 length: 13 residues. V was shortened by 2 bases and J by 2 bases, with 7 bases between the two germline ends. Germline CDR1 reads SGHTA; CDR2 reads FQGNSA. CDR3 sequence: CASSLSGAYEQYV. For the CDR3, the DNA is TGTGCCAGCAGCTTATCGGGAGCCTACGAGCAGTACGTC.

This clonotype showed up just a few times. V and J are TRBV7-9 and TRBJ2-7, with a weak D call TRBD1 (6 bases). The V gene's germline CDR1 is SEHNR and CDR2 FQNEAQ (reference sequence). CDR3 length equals 11 residues. V lost 4 bases and J lost 9, with 10 bases in between. CDR3 residues: CASSSQGRQYF. The CDR3 DNA reads as TGTGCCAGCAGCTCACAGGGCAGGCAGTACTTC.